The rows below give T cell receptor beta chains drawn from one sample of a study of OX40 agonist ivuxolimab in advanced cancers. Data came from immunoSEQ multiplex PCR; TCRdb stores just in-frame clones and leaves some out. Of under 85,000 clones detected, around 88% appear once; the ten largest clones hold around 0.53%. The material sequenced was CD4+ or CD8+ T cells sorted from blood, taken in a trial of the OX40 agonist ivuxolimab. The receptors shown here come from an adult with an advanced solid tumor such as melanoma, head and neck, liver or kidney cancer. CDR3s include the opening cysteine and the closing phenylalanine or tryptophan. The D gene is left open where the match is weak. Rows give clone size only sometimes, using once, few, many, or a class for an expanded clone.

abundance,j_gene,v_gene,d_gene,CDR3aa,CDR3nt
-,TRBJ2-7,TRBV6-1,-,CASSDQWDSSYEQYF,TGTGCCAGCAGTGATCAGTGGGACTCATCCTACGAGCAGTACTTC
-,TRBJ1-2,TRBV28,-,CASSLFQAYGYTF,TGTGCCAGCAGTTTATTCCAGGCCTATGGCTACACCTTC
-,TRBJ1-1,TRBV29-1,-,CSVVVGGTEAFF,TGCAGCGTTGTTGTCGGGGGCACTGAAGCTTTCTTT
-,TRBJ1-2,TRBV5-1,-,CASSPTQGGYTF,TGCGCCAGCAGCCCGACTCAAGGTGGCTACACCTTC
-,TRBJ2-6,TRBV5-1,-,CASSPETSGANVLTF,TGCGCCAGCAGCCCCGAAACCTCTGGGGCCAACGTCCTGACTTTC
-,TRBJ1-2,TRBV6-5,-,CASLGDGYGYTF,TGTGCCAGCTTGGGAGACGGCTATGGCTACACCTTC
-,TRBJ1-3,TRBV5-1,TRBD1,CASSLQPGQSSGNTIYF,TGCGCCAGCAGCTTGCAACCGGGACAGAGCTCTGGAAACACCATATATTTT
-,TRBJ2-5,TRBV7-9,-,CASSTGTAPQVTQYF,TGTGCCAGCAGCACGGGGACCGCCCCGCAAGTGACCCAGTACTTC
-,TRBJ2-3,TRBV2,TRBD2,CASRTGTSPTDTQYF,TGTGCCAGCAGAACCGGGACTAGCCCTACAGATACGCAGTATTTT
-,TRBJ2-1,TRBV2,-,CASSEERYNEQFF,TGTGCCAGCAGTGAAGAGAGGTACAATGAGCAGTTCTTC
once,TRBJ2-6,TRBV5-1,-,CASSLEVSGSGANVLTF,TGCGCCAGCAGCTTGGAGGTCTCGGGGTCTGGGGCCAACGTCCTGACTTTC
-,TRBJ2-1,TRBV4-1,TRBD1,CASMSRTTGNNEQFF,TGCGCCAGCATGTCTAGGACGACAGGGAACAATGAGCAGTTCTTC
once,TRBJ1-5,TRBV30,-,CAWTTGFLDQPQHF,TGTGCCTGGACTACAGGGTTTCTGGATCAGCCCCAGCATTTT
-,TRBJ1-2,TRBV7-2,-,CASSPRDFYGYTF,TGTGCCAGCAGCCCTCGGGACTTCTATGGCTACACCTTC
-,TRBJ1-2,TRBV15,-,CATSPRVEGGYGYTF,TGTGCCACCAGCCCCCGCGTTGAGGGCGGCTATGGCTACACCTTC
-,TRBJ1-2,TRBV28,-,CASSSLFANYGYTF,TGTGCCAGCAGCAGCCTCTTCGCTAACTATGGCTACACCTTC
-,TRBJ2-3,TRBV6-5,-,CASSANPDTQYF,TGTGCCAGCAGTGCGAACCCAGATACGCAGTATTTT
-,TRBJ1-1,TRBV7-8,-,CASSTRTGGSGEAFF,TGTGCCAGCAGCACCCGGACGGGAGGTAGTGGTGAAGCTTTCTTT
-,TRBJ1-2,TRBV29-1,-,CSVEGTPGRGYTF,TGCAGCGTTGAAGGTACCCCGGGCAGGGGCTACACCTTC
-,TRBJ1-1,TRBV30,-,CAWSGGARAFF,TGTGCCTGGAGTGGCGGGGCGCGGGCTTTCTTT
-,TRBJ1-1,TRBV5-1,-,CASSLDTNTEAFF,TGCGCCAGCAGCTTGGACACGAACACTGAAGCTTTCTTT
-,TRBJ1-5,TRBV6-5,TRBD1,CASSSRGQDQPQHF,TGTGCCAGCAGTTCCAGGGGGCAGGACCAGCCCCAGCATTTT
-,TRBJ1-2,TRBV2,-,CASSVRTEYGYTF,TGTGCCAGCAGTGTTCGGACTGAGTATGGCTACACCTTC
once,TRBJ2-5,TRBV5-1,TRBD2,CASSLGLAEGQETQYF,TGCGCCAGCAGCTTGGGGCTAGCGGAGGGTCAAGAGACCCAGTACTTC
-,TRBJ1-2,TRBV10-3,-,CAMSGVNYGYTF,TGTGCCATGTCGGGGGTCAACTATGGCTACACCTTC
-,TRBJ1-5,TRBV19,-,CASNAWGSGSNQPQHF,TGTGCCAGTAATGCTTGGGGTTCGGGGAGCAATCAGCCCCAGCATTTT
-,TRBJ1-1,TRBV6-1,-,CASSRGSMNTEAFF,TGTGCCAGCAGTCGGGGCAGCATGAACACTGAAGCTTTCTTT
-,TRBJ2-7,TRBV19,TRBD1,CASSRTGSFYEQYF,TGTGCCAGTAGCAGGACAGGGTCTTTCTACGAGCAGTACTTC
-,TRBJ1-2,TRBV6-1,-,CASSPLGGNDGYTF,TGTGCCAGCAGTCCTCTGGGTGGGAATGATGGCTACACCTTC
-,TRBJ2-7,TRBV6-1,-,CASIRIQGPSYEQYF,TGTGCCAGCATCCGAATACAGGGCCCTTCCTACGAGCAGTACTTC
-,TRBJ1-1,TRBV2,TRBD1,CATQTGANTEAFF,TGTGCCACCCAAACAGGGGCGAACACTGAAGCTTTCTTT
-,TRBJ2-7,TRBV30,-,CAWSTRPGGWYEQYF,TGTGCCTGGAGTACACGACCGGGGGGCTGGTACGAGCAGTACTTC
-,TRBJ2-2,TRBV2,-,CASTRDTGELFF,TGTGCCAGCACAAGGGACACCGGGGAGCTGTTTTTT
-,TRBJ2-3,TRBV18,TRBD2,CANTDGRTDTQYF,TGTGCCAACACTGACGGGAGGACAGATACGCAGTATTTT
-,TRBJ1-4,TRBV5-1,-,CASSLWGDQPEKLFF,TGCGCCAGCAGCTTGTGGGGGGACCAGCCCGAAAAACTGTTTTTT
-,TRBJ2-1,TRBV10-3,TRBD1,CAICPGTENEQFF,TGTGCCATTTGCCCCGGGACAGAGAATGAGCAGTTCTTC
-,TRBJ2-2,TRBV6-5,-,CASSQKAGSTGELFF,TGTGCCAGCAGCCAAAAGGCAGGGTCCACCGGGGAGCTGTTTTTT
-,TRBJ2-2,TRBV2,TRBD2,CASTRGGSNTGELFF,TGTGCCAGCACACGCGGGGGGTCGAACACCGGGGAGCTGTTTTTT
few,TRBJ1-1,TRBV5-1,-,CASSPLQGNTEAFF,TGCGCCAGCAGCCCACTACAGGGAAACACTGAAGCTTTCTTT
-,TRBJ2-3,TRBV30,-,CAWRTRQGVNTDTQYF,TGTGCCTGGAGGACTCGGCAGGGCGTGAACACAGATACGCAGTATTTT
-,TRBJ2-5,TRBV28,-,CASSLRTPETQYF,TGTGCCAGCAGTTTACGGACCCCAGAGACCCAGTACTTC
-,TRBJ2-5,TRBV5-1,-,CASSLGADSQETQYF,TGCGCCAGCAGCTTGGGAGCCGACAGTCAGGAGACCCAGTACTTC
-,TRBJ2-5,TRBV10-3,TRBD1,CAIRLTGEETQYF,TGTGCCATCAGGTTGACAGGGGAGGAGACCCAGTACTTC
-,TRBJ2-7,TRBV11-3,-,CASSSQNSAGEQYF,TGTGCCAGCAGCTCACAGAACTCGGCCGGCGAGCAGTACTTC
-,TRBJ2-7,TRBV5-1,-,CASSLAPHSYEQYF,TGCGCCAGCAGCTTGGCGCCCCATTCCTACGAGCAGTACTTC
-,TRBJ2-5,TRBV11-2,-,CASSLPPSQETQYF,TGTGCCAGCAGCTTACCTCCCTCCCAAGAGACCCAGTACTTC
-,TRBJ2-7,TRBV2,-,CASSEVGGKSYEQYF,TGTGCCAGCAGTGAAGTAGGCGGTAAGTCCTACGAGCAGTACTTC
-,TRBJ1-6,TRBV27,-,CASTSIQGLAGNSPLHF,TGTGCCAGCACATCAATTCAGGGGTTAGCGGGGAATTCACCCCTCCACTTT
-,TRBJ2-5,TRBV5-1,TRBD2,CASSFEGGGNQETQYF,TGCGCCAGCAGCTTCGAAGGCGGGGGGAACCAAGAGACCCAGTACTTC
-,TRBJ2-5,TRBV18,TRBD1,CASSTPIRPGQQETQYF,TGTGCCAGCTCAACACCTATTCGCCCGGGACAGCAAGAGACCCAGTACTTC